These 9 T cell receptor beta chains were all obtained from the same sample, sequenced in a study of shared clonotypes between healthy human individuals. The repertoire was sequenced with immunoSEQ multiplex PCR; TCRdb's copy has only in-frame clones and lacks some. This table has roughly 640,000 clones, around 72% appearing once. Sequenced material: memory CD4+ T cells sorted from blood. Subset noted: CD45RA-negative fraction. The receptors stem from a woman aged 25-40 years in good health.

The chain uses TRBV29-1 and TRBJ2-1; no clear D gene. The germline V gene has CDR1 SQVTM and CDR2 ANQGSEA. The V and J ends lost 2 bases and 5 bases respectively, with 13 bases between them. The CDR3 totals 14 residues. CDR3 in DNA: TGCAGCGTTGAACACGGGTCCTACGACAATGAGCAGTTCTTC. Translation gives CSVEHGSYDNEQFF.

The chain uses TRBV19 and TRBJ1-2; D is unresolved. CDR3 length: 13 residues. Trimming removed 9 bases at V and 2 bases at J, with 13 bases between. Germline V gives CDR1 LNHDA, CDR2 SQIVND (reference sequence). In DNA form, the CDR3 reads TGTGCCAGCGATGACCTGGGCAACTATGGCTACACCTTC. This encodes CASDDLGNYGYTF.

This clone was counted a few times. The V gene is TRBV6-5, the J gene TRBJ2-2; D remains ambiguous. CDR3 size: 14 residues. Trimming cost V 10 bases and J 6 bases, with 18 bases left between them. Per the germline V gene, CDR1 is MNHEY and CDR2 is SVGAGI. CDR3 amino acids: CATRSAASAGELFF. The CDR3, as DNA: TGTGCCACCCGCTCGGCCGCCTCGGCCGGGGAGCTGTTTTTT.

This clone was observed a single time. The chain employs TRBV7-6 and TRBJ2-3, with TRBD1 as a possible D gene (5 bases). The CDR3 sequence is 14 residues long. Germline V CDR1 and CDR2: SGHVS, FNYEAQ. The V end was cut by 5 bases, the J end by 2 bases, with 11 bases between. CDR3 protein: CASSPTDITDTQYF. Here the CDR3 DNA reads TGTGCCAGCAGCCCGACAGATATCACAGATACGCAGTATTTT. Complete variable domain (other parts from reference TRBV7-6 and TRBJ2-3): GAGVSQSPRYKVTKRGQDVALRCDPISGHVSLYWYRQALGQGPEFLTYFNYEAQQDKSGLPNDRFSAERPEGSISTLTIQRTEQRDSAMYRCASSPTDITDTQYFGPGTRLTVL.

CDR3 loop: CASSSRPPKETQYF. DNA for the CDR3: TGTGCCAGCAGTTCCCGACCCCCCAAAGAGACCCAGTACTTC. This sequence joins TRBV28 and TRBJ2-5, with D uncertain. Trimming took 4 bases from V and 3 from J, leaving 12 bases between them. This CDR3 is built from 14 residues. The germline V gene has CDR1 MDHEN and CDR2 SYDVKM.

The V and J genes are TRBV2 and TRBJ2-3; TRBD2 agrees at 14 bases. Trimming removed 5 bases from V and 6 bases from J; junction bases left unmatched: 7. CDR1 and CDR2 (germline): SNHLY, FYNNEI. The CDR3 length is 16 residues. The CDR3 protein is CASSQGLAGVKDTQYF. In DNA, the CDR3 is TGTGCCAGCAGTCAGGGACTAGCGGGAGTGAAGGATACGCAGTATTTT.

This chain links TRBV10-2 with TRBJ2-5, with unresolved D. The CDR3 extends over 13 amino acids. Germline V gene data show CDR1 as WSHSY and CDR2 as SAAADI. Trimming stripped 7 bases from V and 2 bases from J, with 11 bases between. The CDR3 here is CASKALTQETQYF. The CDR3, as DNA: TGCGCCAGCAAAGCACTGACTCAAGAGACCCAGTACTTC.

With respect to this clone: Other DNA sequences within the sample encode an identical CDR3. The chain employs TRBV5-1 and TRBJ2-1; TRBD2 agrees at 12 bases. Trimming took 0 bases from V and 1 from J; bases not matched to a gene: 5. Germline V gives CDR1 SGHRS, CDR2 YFSETQ. This CDR3 is 18 amino acids long. As DNA, the CDR3 is TGCGCCAGCAGCTTGGGACTAGCGGGAGTGGGGTCCTACAATGAGCAGTTCTTC. Its protein product is CASSLGLAGVGSYNEQFF.

The rearrangement uses TRBV7-3 and TRBJ2-7; perhaps TRBD1 as D (6 bases). CDR3 size: 15 residues. CDR1 and CDR2 (germline): SGHTA, FQGTGA. Trimming left V 2 bases short and J 6 bases short, with 17 bases between. The CDR3 sequence is CASSLGTLPWGEQYF. The CDR3 region has the DNA TGTGCCAGCAGCTTAGGGACACTCCCTTGGGGCGAGCAGTACTTC.